What follows is one T cell receptor beta chain and its context. The antigen is unknown. The germline CDR1 and CDR2 sequences are SGHNT and YYREEE (reference sequence). The CDR3 loop spans 17 amino acids. Between the trimmed V and J ends, which lost 4 bases and 0 bases, there was a span of 16 bases. These data are taken from a study of neoadjuvant nivolumab and ipilimumab in lung cancer. Study-wide points: Resected tumors had greater TCR richness and clonality than uninvolved lung.

The assay was immunoSEQ multiplex PCR, and TCRdb's table has in-frame clones only and misses some. The sample has 10,000 or so clones; 81% are singletons. This chain links TRBV5-4 with TRBJ1-4; D gene ambiguous. Sequencing used peripheral blood, obtained before neoadjuvant nivolumab, alone or with ipilimumab. The receptor's source is an adult with non-small cell lung cancer. DNA for the CDR3: TGTGCCAGCAGCGCCGCAGGAGAACTTGCAACTAATGAAAAACTGTTTTTT. As protein: CASSAAGELATNEKLFF.